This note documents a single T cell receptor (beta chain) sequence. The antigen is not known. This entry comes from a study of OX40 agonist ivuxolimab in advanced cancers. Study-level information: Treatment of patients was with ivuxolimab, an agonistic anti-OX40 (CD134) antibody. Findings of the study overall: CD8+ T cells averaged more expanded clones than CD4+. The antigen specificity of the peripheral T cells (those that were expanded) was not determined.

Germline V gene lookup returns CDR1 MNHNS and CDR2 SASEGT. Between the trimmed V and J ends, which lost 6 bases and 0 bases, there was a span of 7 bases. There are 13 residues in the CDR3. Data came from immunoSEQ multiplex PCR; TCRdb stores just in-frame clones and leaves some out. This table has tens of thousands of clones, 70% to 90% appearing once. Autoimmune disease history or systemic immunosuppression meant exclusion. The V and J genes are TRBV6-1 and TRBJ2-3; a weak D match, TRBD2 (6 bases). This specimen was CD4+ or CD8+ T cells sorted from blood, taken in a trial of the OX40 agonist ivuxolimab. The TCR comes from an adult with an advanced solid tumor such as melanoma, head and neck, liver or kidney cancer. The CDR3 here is CASRLASTDTQYF. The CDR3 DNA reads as TGTGCCAGCAGACTAGCTAGCACAGATACGCAGTATTTT.